This is a list of T cell receptor beta chains from one sample in a study of post-analysis software for immune sequencing data. TCRdb re-called the PCR reads through MiXCR, storing one row per CDR3 protein. The sample carries around 710,000 distinct CDR3 sequences, approximately 44% recorded once. Material for sequencing was blood. Every receptor here comes from a girl aged 5-17 years with multiple sclerosis. The conserved cysteine and the conserved F or W are not part of the CDR3 here.

>TRBV20-1
SARGSSKQY
>TRBV12-3/TRBV12-4
ASSSRDKDEQF
>TRBV9
ASSVTGGLDYGYT
>TRBV2
ASSDPLQRGAYEQY
>TRBV24-1
ATSVNWSGELF
>TRBV9
ASSVETGGYYNEQF
>TRBV29-1
SVLAGQGATYEQY
>TRBV20-1
SAAGPYGYT
>TRBV11-2
ASSSLAGVGVQY
>TRBV15
ATSRVGTGVYEQY
>TRBV15
ATSRVSTDTQY